This record concerns one T cell receptor (beta chain) sequence. What it binds is not known. Germline V gene lookup returns CDR1 GTSNPN and CDR2 SVGIG (reference sequence). Trimming shortened V by 2 bases and J by 6 bases, and 11 bases separated the two germline ends. CDR3 size: 12 residues. This sample is drawn from a study of OX40 agonist ivuxolimab in advanced cancers. Across the study: Prior anti-PD-1, anti-PD-L1 or anti-CTLA-4 therapy did not bar entry, and approximately 43% had some.

Libraries were prepared by immunoSEQ multiplex PCR; TCRdb keeps only in-frame clonotypes and omits some of them. The table lists around 56,000 clones, approximately 80% of them singletons. Findings and caveats of the study: Doses of 0.1 to 3.0 mg/kg were accompanied by clonal expansion of CD4+ and CD8+ blood T cells by week 6. Patients with a partial response at 0.1-3.0 mg/kg had among the lowest clonal expansion.

The sequence came from an adult with an advanced solid tumor such as melanoma, head and neck, liver or kidney cancer. The sequencing used CD4+ or CD8+ T cells sorted from blood, collected in a trial of the OX40 agonist ivuxolimab. This rearrangement joins TRBV30 to TRBJ2-7; the D is unclear. CDR3 protein: CAWSPWTSEQYF. As DNA, the CDR3 is TGTGCCTGGAGTCCGTGGACCAGCGAGCAGTACTTC.